The 25 T cell receptor beta chains below come from one sample, sequenced in a study of cytomegalovirus exposure and HLA in healthy donors. PCR employed 60 Vbeta and 13 Jbeta primers. Using immunoSEQ multiplex PCR, the repertoire was profiled, and TCRdb retains in-frame clones only, with some absent. The data hold fewer than 250,000 clones, with 70% to 75% observed a single time. The sequenced sample consisted of PBMCs. The receptor set was obtained from a man under 40 in good health and CMV-seropositive.

The table lists this clone with a few counts. The chain carries TRBV12-5 and TRBJ2-1; 11 bases line up with TRBD2. The CDR3 runs 16 residues. The V and J ends lost 7 bases and 6 bases, in that order; junction bases with no gene match: 11. Germline V gene sequence: CDR1 LGHNT, CDR2 FRNRAP. The CDR3 DNA is TGTGCTAGTGCCCCGCTAGCGGGAGGTGGGGCCAATGAGCAGTTCTTC. Translated: CASAPLAGGGANEQFF.

The gene calls are TRBV5-1 and TRBJ2-1; 7 nucleotides line up with TRBD2. Germline V gene data show CDR1 as SGHRS and CDR2 as YFSETQ. The CDR3 has 14 residues. V lost 1 base, J lost 7 bases, and 5 bases stayed unmatched. DNA for the CDR3: TGCGCCAGCAGCTTGAGACTAGCAAGGAATGAGCAGTTCTTC. Translation: CASSLRLARNEQFF.

This rearrangement joins TRBV7-2 to TRBJ2-2; D not resolved. The CDR3 totals 16 residues. Per germline, CDR1 SGHTA and CDR2 FQGNSA. V was clipped by 1 base and J by 1 base, with 10 bases between them. In nucleotides, the CDR3 is TGTGCCAGCAGCTTAGGGGCTCCTATGAACACCGGGGAGCTGTTTTTT. This gives the protein CASSLGAPMNTGELFF.

This chain uses TRBV5-3 with TRBJ2-3; 7 positions agree with TRBD2. TRBV5-3 is identified as an open reading frame with a role that is uncertain. The CDR3 covers 16 residues. The junction had 8 bases not matched to a gene; V was cut back by 4 bases and J by 0 bases. The chain's CDR3 is CARSRGRKSSTDTQYF. DNA of the CDR3: TGTGCCAGAAGCCGCGGGAGAAAATCTAGCACAGATACGCAGTATTTT.

The gene calls are TRBV11-3 and TRBJ2-7; D might be TRBD2 (5 bases). Per germline, CDR1 SGHNT and CDR2 YENEEA. CDR3 length: 15 amino acids. V was pared by 0 bases and J by 6 bases, with 15 bases between. As DNA, the CDR3 is TGTGCCAGCAGCTTAGAGACCGGGGTGCGCGGCGAGCAGTACTTC. This gives the protein CASSLETGVRGEQYF.

The chain recombines TRBV28 with TRBJ2-5, with TRBD2 matching over 8 bases. Per germline, CDR1 MDHEN and CDR2 SYDVKM. CDR3 size: 13 residues. Trimming cost V 5 bases and J 3 bases; bases outside gene matches: 2. This CDR3 is CASSLSGEETQYF. The CDR3 DNA is TGTGCCAGCAGTCTTAGCGGGGAAGAGACCCAGTACTTC.

This chain links TRBV29-1 with TRBJ1-2, with a tentative D call TRBD1 (5 bases). V was pared by 7 bases and J by 1 base, with 13 bases between. CDR3 length: 13 residues. The germline CDR1 and CDR2 sequences are SQVTM and ANQGSEA. CDR3 region: CSAAPTVNYGYTF. The CDR3, as DNA: TGCAGCGCCGCCCCGACAGTTAACTATGGCTACACCTTC.

This chain joins TRBV28 and TRBJ1-4; maybe TRBD1 (5 bases). This CDR3 has 15 amino acids. V was pared by 5 bases and J by 8 bases, with 18 bases between. The germline gives CDR1 MDHEN, CDR2 SYDVKM. Here the CDR3 DNA reads TGTGCCAGCAGTGATGCGGGGGGTAGGAGGGAAAAACTGTTTTTT. It specifies CASSDAGGRREKLFF.

The chain has TRBV7-3 and TRBJ1-1; D gene ambiguous. The germline gives CDR1 SGHTA, CDR2 FQGTGA. V was clipped by 4 bases and J by 5 bases, with 17 bases between them. This CDR3 has 15 residues. The CDR3, as DNA: TGTGCCAGCAGCTCCCATAGGATAGAGGAGACTGAAGCTTTCTTT. Translating it yields CASSSHRIEETEAFF.

The chain carries TRBV19 and TRBJ2-5; 12 bases are shared with TRBD2. This CDR3 is built from 14 residues. Germline CDR1 and CDR2: LNHDA and SQIVND (reference sequence). V gave up 4 bases and J gave up 4 bases; unmatched junction bases: 1. Here the CDR3 reads CASSTTSGGETQYF. DNA of the CDR3: TGTGCCAGTAGTACGACTAGCGGGGGAGAGACCCAGTACTTC.

This clone came up once. The chain uses TRBV27 and TRBJ2-7; possibly TRBD1 for D (6 bases). Germline CDR1 is MNHEY and CDR2 is SMNVEV (reference sequence). V was shortened by 0 bases and J by 5 bases, with 17 bases between the two germline ends. CDR3 length equals 16 residues. The CDR3 DNA is TGTGCCAGCAGTTTATCGGTAGGGGGTTTTGGCCACGAGCAGTACTTC. Translating it yields CASSLSVGGFGHEQYF.

The chain uses TRBV9 and TRBJ1-6, with D perhaps matching TRBD1 (6 bases). The CDR3 is 15 amino acids. V lost 5 bases and J 0 bases, leaving 9 bases between the germline ends. Germline V gene data show CDR1 as SGDLS and CDR2 as YYNGEE. CDR3 loop: CASSTGSSYNSPLHF. The CDR3 DNA sequence: TGTGCCAGCAGTACAGGGAGCTCCTATAATTCACCCCTCCACTTT.

V usage is TRBV7-2 and J usage is TRBJ1-4; possibly TRBD1 for D (5 bases). Germline CDR1 reads SGHTA; CDR2 reads FQGNSA. This CDR3 is 14 amino acids long. Trimming removed 7 bases at V and 3 bases at J, with 12 bases between. CDR3 in amino acids: CASTQGGPNEKLFF. CDR3 DNA sequence: TGTGCCAGCACCCAGGGTGGGCCTAATGAAAAACTGTTTTTT.

J is TRBJ2-5 and V is TRBV7-2; a weak D match, TRBD2 (5 bases). From germline, CDR1 is SGHTA and CDR2 FQGNSA. Trimming left V 5 bases short and J 5 bases short, with 18 bases between. CDR3 size: 15 residues. CDR3 sequence reads: CASSPRIAPEETQYF. CDR3 in DNA: TGTGCCAGCAGCCCGCGAATAGCGCCGGAGGAGACCCAGTACTTC.

This clone has a single count. The rearrangement joins TRBV5-1 to TRBJ1-4; the D gene is possibly TRBD1 (6 bases). This CDR3 region has 14 residues. CDR1 SGHRS and CDR2 YFSETQ come from the germline V gene. V lost 3 bases and J lost 3, with 9 bases in between. The CDR3 sequence: CASSSGESNEKLFF. CDR3 sequence (DNA): TGCGCCAGCAGCTCAGGGGAATCTAATGAAAAACTGTTTTTT.

This clone appeared a few times. This rearrangement joins TRBV9 to TRBJ2-6; no clear D gene. This CDR3 region has 17 residues. Trimming stripped 0 bases from V and 2 bases from J, with 12 bases between. Germline lookup yields CDR1 SGDLS and CDR2 YYNGEE. Here the CDR3 DNA reads TGTGCCAGCAGCGTAGAAGCCAGGCCGGCTGGGGCCAACGTCCTGACTTTC. As protein: CASSVEARPAGANVLTF.

In this sample, this clone turned up a few times. The chain couples TRBV28 to TRBJ2-7; TRBD2 agrees at 16 bases. CDR1 is MDHEN, CDR2 SYDVKM, per germline. This CDR3 contains 18 residues. V dropped 3 bases and J dropped 4; count of bases not matched to a gene: 9. CDR3 amino acids: CASSFFGTSGRAKYEQYF. The CDR3 DNA follows: TGTGCCAGCAGTTTCTTCGGGACTAGCGGGAGGGCTAAATACGAGCAGTACTTC. Supplemented by reference TRBV28 and TRBJ2-7, the full variable domain reads DVKVTQSSRYLVKRTGEKVFLECVQDMDHENMFWYRQDPGLGLRLIYFSYDVKMKEKGDIPEGYSVSREKKERFSLILESASTNQTSMYLCASSFFGTSGRAKYEQYFGPGTRLTVT.

J is TRBJ1-5 and V is TRBV6-1; 9 positions agree with TRBD1. The CDR3 runs to 14 residues. The germline V gene encodes CDR1 MNHNS and CDR2 SASEGT. After removal of 6 bases from V and 6 bases from J, the junction contained 6 bases not matched to a gene. The CDR3 DNA follows: TGTGCCAGCAGCCCGGGACAGGGTGGTCAGCCCCAGCATTTT. Translating it yields CASSPGQGGQPQHF.

In its sample, this clone was seen once. This chain uses TRBV6-4 with TRBJ2-3; D perhaps matches TRBD1 (6 bases). From germline, CDR1 is MRHNA and CDR2 SNTAGT. The CDR3 covers 13 residues. V was clipped by 6 bases and J by 3 bases, with 10 bases between them. In DNA form, the CDR3 reads TGTGCCAGCAGCTTACAGGGAACAGATACGCAGTATTTT. It codes for CASSLQGTDTQYF.

The J gene is TRBJ1-1, the V gene TRBV30; perhaps TRBD1 as D (5 bases). Germline V CDR1 and CDR2: GTSNPN, SVGIG (reference sequence). Trimming left V 4 bases short and J 3 bases short, with 12 bases between. CDR3 length equals 13 residues. The CDR3 sequence is CAWMVRGYTEAFF. CDR3 nucleotide sequence: TGTGCCTGGATGGTCCGGGGGTACACTGAAGCTTTCTTT.

The V and J genes are TRBV19 and TRBJ1-1, with 7 bases fitting TRBD1. The ends lost 5 bases at V and 2 bases at J; junction bases unmatched: 5. Per the germline V gene, CDR1 is LNHDA and CDR2 is SQIVND (reference sequence). The CDR3 sequence is 14 residues long. The CDR3 DNA sequence: TGTGCCAGTAGTCTGGGACAGCAAAACACTGAAGCTTTCTTT. Protein product: CASSLGQQNTEAFF. Using reference TRBV19 and TRBJ1-1 for the parts outside the CDR3, the full variable domain is DGGITQSPKYLFRKEGQNVTLSCEQNLNHDAMYWYRQDPGQGLRLIYYSQIVNDFQKGDIAEGYSVSREKKESFPLTVTSAQKNPTAFYLCASSLGQQNTEAFFGQGTRLTVV.

This sequence joins TRBV11-2 and TRBJ1-2; the match to TRBD1 covers 7 bases. Germline V gene data show CDR1 as SGHAT and CDR2 as FQNNGV. The CDR3 is made up of 14 amino acids. V trimming: 5 bases; J trimming: 8 bases; junction bases outside the gene matches: 11. CDR3 sequence: CASSHRTGIGGYTF. CDR3 coding DNA: TGTGCCAGCAGCCACAGGACAGGCATAGGAGGCTACACCTTC.

With respect to this clone: The junction differs from germline at one of its ends, possibly a read error. The genes are TRBV2 and TRBJ1-6; D call uncertain. The CDR3 consists of 15 residues. The germline V gene has CDR1 SNHLY and CDR2 FYNNEI. Written as DNA, the CDR3 is TGTGCCAGCAGTGAAGTCGAGGGCGGTAATTCACCCCACCACTTT. This sequence encodes CASSEVEGGNSPHHF. The full variable domain, in which reference TRBV2 and TRBJ1-6 provide the parts outside the CDR3, is EPEVTQTPSHQVTQMGQEVILRCVPISNHLYFYWYRQILGQKVEFLVSFYNNEISEKSEIFDDQFSVERPDGSNFTLKIRSTKLEDSAMYFCASSEVEGGNSPHHFGNGTRLTVT.

CDR3 nucleotides: TGTGCCTTCGGGTGGCTGGCTTTCGGCTACACCTTC. Translating it yields CAFGWLAFGYTF. V and J are TRBV30 and TRBJ1-2; D gene uncertain. Germline CDR1 GTSNPN, CDR2 SVGIG (reference sequence). Trimming left V 7 bases short and J 8 bases short, with 17 bases between. CDR3 length: 12 residues.

On this clone: The CDR3 does not close with the conserved phenylalanine or tryptophan, likely indicating a read error. The CDR3 sequence: CASSLVGTRYVEQYL. The CDR3 nucleotides are TGTGCCAGCAGCTTGGTGGGGACACGGTACGTTGAGCAGTACCTC. This chain links TRBV5-4 with TRBJ2-7, with D maybe TRBD1 (6 bases). This CDR3 is built from 15 residues. V was cut by 0 bases and J by 7 bases, with 17 bases left in between. Germline V lookup: CDR1 SGHNT, CDR2 YYREEE (reference sequence).